A selection of T cell receptor beta chains follows, all from one sample in a study of CXCR3-negative and CXCR3-positive naive CD8 T cells. TCRdb re-called the 5' RACE reads, yielding one record per CDR3 amino acid sequence without DNA. Across under 7,500 distinct CDR3 sequences, the top ten clones capture 1.5% to 2% of the sample. Sequenced material: naive CXCR3- CD8+ T cells from blood. The receptors originated from a human donor in good health. Some clones in this sample may be carry-over from other donors' samples. The CDR3 runs from the conserved cysteine through the conserved F or W. Each record gives: V gene, clone size, J gene, CDR3 protein. Clone sizes are given selectively: once, few, many, or a class where the clone is expanded.

V: TRBV10-3; size: medium-sized; J: TRBJ1-5; CDR3: CAISEPPRGASNQPQHF
V: TRBV5-1; size: medium-sized; J: TRBJ2-1; CDR3: CASSGEEVSYNEQFF
V: TRBV20-1; size: -; J: TRBJ2-7; CDR3: CSAIGLAGRVSYEQYF
V: TRBV29-1; size: medium-sized; J: TRBJ2-3; CDR3: CSDGQGGAHTDTQYF
V: TRBV7-9; size: medium-sized; J: TRBJ2-7; CDR3: CASSFNDEQYF
V: TRBV5-1; size: medium-sized; J: TRBJ2-5; CDR3: CASSGLAGYQETQYF
V: TRBV29-1; size: -; J: TRBJ2-7; CDR3: CSVEDWSTRKYEQYF
V: TRBV9; size: -; J: TRBJ1-2; CDR3: CASSVGIPYGYTF
V: TRBV13; size: -; J: TRBJ2-5; CDR3: CASSLRVMAEETQYF
V: TRBV4-1; size: -; J: TRBJ2-1; CDR3: CASSHIYEQFF
V: TRBV4-3; size: -; J: TRBJ2-1; CDR3: CASSQDAGNNEQFF
V: TRBV9; size: -; J: TRBJ2-5; CDR3: CASSFSGNIQETQYF